This TCR beta chain was identified in a study of T cells in Graves' hyperthyroidism and ophthalmopathy. Amplified TCR beta CDR3 regions came from RNA transcripts. The HTBI primer set served for first-round RT-PCR of the TCR CDR3. TCRdb re-called the multiplex PCR reads through MiXCR, storing one row per CDR3 protein. The sample has about 520,000 distinct CDR3 sequences, less than 25% seen once. V shed 7 bases and J shed 9 bases, with 8 bases lying between them. Germline V CDR1 and CDR2: KGHDR, SFDVKD. The CDR3 sequence is 11 residues long. Each person with ophthalmopathy scored at least 3 on the Clinical Activity Score, reached NOSPECS grade 4 or higher, and had been ill under 3 months. Reasons for excluding patients were uncontrolled infection, other autoimmune disease, pregnancy or lactation. This clonotype was found a few times. The antigen is not known. General study findings and limits: Most expanded thyroid clonotypes above 0.001 also appeared in blood.

The chain combines TRBV24-1 with TRBJ2-2; D call uncertain. The TCR originated in a woman in her twenties or thirties with Graves' ophthalmopathy. Sequenced input: blood. CDR3 sequence: CATSADRELFF. DNA for the CDR3: TGTGCCACCAGCGCTGACCGGGAGCTGTTTTTT.